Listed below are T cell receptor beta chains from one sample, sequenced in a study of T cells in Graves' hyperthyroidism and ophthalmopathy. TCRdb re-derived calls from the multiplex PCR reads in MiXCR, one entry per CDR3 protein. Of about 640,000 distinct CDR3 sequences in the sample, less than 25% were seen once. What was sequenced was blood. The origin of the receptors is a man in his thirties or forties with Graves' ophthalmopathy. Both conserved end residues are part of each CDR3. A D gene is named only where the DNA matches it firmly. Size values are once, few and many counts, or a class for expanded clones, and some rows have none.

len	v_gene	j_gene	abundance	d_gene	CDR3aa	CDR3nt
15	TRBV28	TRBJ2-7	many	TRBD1	CASSFPRDRGYEQYF	TGTGCCAGCAGTTTCCCCCGGGACAGGGGTTACGAGCAGTACTTC
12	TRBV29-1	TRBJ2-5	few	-	CSVAYPQETQYF	TGCAGCGTGGCGTACCCCCAAGAGACCCAGTACTTC
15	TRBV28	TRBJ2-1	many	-	CASSLLRVSYNEQFF	TGTGCCAGCAGTTTATTACGGGTGTCCTACAATGAGCAGTTCTTC
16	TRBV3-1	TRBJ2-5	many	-	CASSQGRGRARETQYF	TGTGCCAGCAGCCAAGGAAGGGGGAGGGCCCGGGAGACCCAGTACTTC
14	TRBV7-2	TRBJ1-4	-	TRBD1	CASRARQGGEKLFF	TGTGCCAGCAGAGCCCGACAGGGAGGGGAAAAACTGTTTTTT
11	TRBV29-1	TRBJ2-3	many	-	CSVLPEDTQYF	TGCAGCGTTTTACCCGAAGATACGCAGTATTTT
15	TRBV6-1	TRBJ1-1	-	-	CASLGRNAPAAEAFF	TGTGCCAGCTTAGGGAGAAATGCCCCGGCAGCTGAAGCTTTCTTT
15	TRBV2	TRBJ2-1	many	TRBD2	CASSSLAGGWNEQFF	TGTGCCAGCAGTTCTCTAGCGGGAGGGTGGAATGAGCAGTTCTTC
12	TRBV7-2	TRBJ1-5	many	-	CASSSSAQPQHF	TGTGCCAGCAGCTCCAGTGCCCAGCCCCAGCATTTT
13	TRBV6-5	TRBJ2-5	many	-	CASSYEGDETQYF	TGTGCCAGCAGTTACGAGGGGGACGAGACCCAGTACTTC
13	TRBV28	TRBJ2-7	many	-	CASSLGGEGEQYF	TGTGCCAGCAGTTTAGGGGGAGAGGGCGAGCAGTACTTC
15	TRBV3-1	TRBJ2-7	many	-	CASSQDNLRSYEQYF	TGTGCCAGCAGCCAAGATAACCTACGCTCCTACGAGCAGTACTTC
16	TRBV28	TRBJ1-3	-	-	CASSLPGAEHGNTIYF	TGTGCCAGCAGTTTACCGGGGGCTGAACATGGAAACACCATATATTTT
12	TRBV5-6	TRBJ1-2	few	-	CASSQATGSYTF	TGTGCCAGCAGCCAAGCGACAGGCAGCTACACCTTC
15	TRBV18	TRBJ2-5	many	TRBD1	CASSPPGQGTETQYF	TGTGCCAGCAGCCCCCCGGGACAGGGTACGGAGACCCAGTACTTC
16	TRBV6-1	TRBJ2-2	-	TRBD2	CASSGGLAVYTGELFF	TGTGCCAGCAGTGGGGGACTAGCGGTTTATACCGGGGAGCTGTTTTTT
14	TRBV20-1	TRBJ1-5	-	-	CSARGPGTNQPQHF	TGCAGTGCTAGAGGGCCGGGGACCAATCAGCCCCAGCATTTT
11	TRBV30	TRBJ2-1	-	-	CAWSVMNEQFF	TGTGCCTGGAGTGTAATGAATGAGCAGTTCTTC
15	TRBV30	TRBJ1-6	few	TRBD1	CAYQGQGLYNSPLHF	TGTGCCTACCAGGGACAGGGGCTCTATAATTCACCCCTCCACTTT
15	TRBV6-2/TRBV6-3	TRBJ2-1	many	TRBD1	CASSYGTGGYNEQFF	TGTGCCAGCAGTTACGGGACAGGGGGCTACAATGAGCAGTTCTTC
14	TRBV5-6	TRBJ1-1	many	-	CASSSPRVNTEAFF	TGTGCCAGCAGCTCCCCACGGGTGAACACTGAAGCTTTCTTT
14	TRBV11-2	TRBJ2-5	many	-	CASSLTGSGETQYF	TGTGCCAGCAGCTTGACAGGTTCAGGCGAGACCCAGTACTTC
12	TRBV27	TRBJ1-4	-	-	CASSLIGEKLFF	TGTGCCAGCAGCCTAATAGGTGAAAAACTGTTTTTT
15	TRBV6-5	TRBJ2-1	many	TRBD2	CASSYPGLAHNEQFF	TGTGCCAGCAGTTACCCGGGACTAGCGCACAATGAGCAGTTCTTC
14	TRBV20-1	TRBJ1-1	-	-	CSARQGAGRSEAFF	TGCAGTGCTAGGCAGGGAGCGGGGCGTTCTGAAGCTTTCTTT
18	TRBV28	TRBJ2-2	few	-	CASSLSTGGKGNTGELFF	TGTGCCAGCAGTTTATCCACCGGTGGGAAGGGGAACACCGGGGAGCTGTTTTTT
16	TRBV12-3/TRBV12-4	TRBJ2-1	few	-	CASSLRGAGRFGEQFF	TGTGCCAGCAGTTTAAGGGGGGCCGGGAGGTTCGGTGAGCAGTTCTTC
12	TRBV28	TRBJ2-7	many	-	CASSSILYEQYF	TGTGCCAGCAGCTCAATTCTCTACGAGCAGTACTTC
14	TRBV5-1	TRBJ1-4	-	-	CASSHRTVNEKLFF	TGCGCCAGCAGCCACAGGACAGTTAATGAAAAACTGTTTTTT
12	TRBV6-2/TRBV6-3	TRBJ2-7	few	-	CASSLKVYEQYF	TGTGCCAGCAGTTTGAAGGTCTACGAGCAGTACTTC
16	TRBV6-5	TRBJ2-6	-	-	CASSYFALSGANVLTF	TGTGCCAGCAGTTACTTTGCCCTCTCTGGGGCCAACGTCCTGACTTTC
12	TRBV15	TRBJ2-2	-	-	CATSRDRVGLFF	TGTGCCACCAGCAGAGACAGGGTCGGGCTGTTTTTT
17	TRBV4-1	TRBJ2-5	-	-	CASSQEGGRAHQETQYF	TGCGCCAGCAGCCAAGAGGGCGGGCGGGCGCACCAAGAGACCCAGTACTTC
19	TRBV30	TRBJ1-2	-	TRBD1	CAWSPNLWTGGASDYGYTF	TGTGCCTGGAGCCCTAATCTCTGGACAGGGGGCGCGTCGGACTATGGCTACACCTTC
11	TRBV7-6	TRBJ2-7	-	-	CASGRDAEQYF	TGTGCCAGCGGCCGAGACGCCGAGCAGTACTTC
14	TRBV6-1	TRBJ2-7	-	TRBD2	CASSEAGGVHEQYF	TGTGCCAGCAGTGAAGCGGGAGGGGTCCACGAGCAGTACTTC
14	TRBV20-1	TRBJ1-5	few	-	CSARDGGSNQPQHF	TGCAGTGCTAGAGACGGGGGAAGCAATCAGCCCCAGCATTTT
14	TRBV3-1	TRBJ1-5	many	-	CASSHRQSNQPQHF	TGTGCCAGCAGCCACAGACAGAGCAATCAGCCCCAGCATTTT